The present T cell receptor (beta chain) was sequenced within a study of blood T cell repertoires in COVID-19. Sequencing was performed with immunoSEQ multiplex PCR; in TCRdb, only in-frame clones are kept and a portion is missing. The sample gives 200,000 or so clones, approximately 90% of which show up once; less than 4.5% is in the top ten. The germline gives CDR1 MNHEY, CDR2 SVGAGI. Trimming removed 8 bases at V and 0 bases at J, with 13 bases between. CDR3 size: 14 residues. The TCR was taken from a woman in her thirties or forties with acute COVID-19. Sequencing input: PBMCs or T cells enriched from blood (not recorded which). J is TRBJ1-1 and V is TRBV6-5; perhaps TRBD1 as D (5 bases). The CDR3 protein is CASLNRGMNTEAFF. The CDR3 DNA reads TGTGCCAGCTTGAACCGGGGGATGAACACTGAAGCTTTCTTT.